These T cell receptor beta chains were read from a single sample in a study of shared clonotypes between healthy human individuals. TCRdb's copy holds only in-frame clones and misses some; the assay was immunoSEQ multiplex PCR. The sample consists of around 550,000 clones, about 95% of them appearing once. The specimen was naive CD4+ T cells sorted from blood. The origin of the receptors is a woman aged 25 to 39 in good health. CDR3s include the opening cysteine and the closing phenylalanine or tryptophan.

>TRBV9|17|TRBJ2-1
CASSDRLGLSSYNEQFF
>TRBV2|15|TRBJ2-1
CASSDLAGVYNEQFF
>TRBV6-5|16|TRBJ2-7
CASSFRTSGGPYEQYF
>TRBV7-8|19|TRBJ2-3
CASSLYPTRREKRTDTQYF
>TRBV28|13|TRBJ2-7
CASRGGQINEQYF
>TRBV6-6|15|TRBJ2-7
CASSYTGTRGYEQYF
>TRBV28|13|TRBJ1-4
CASGSATNEKLFF
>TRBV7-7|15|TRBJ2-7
CASSPPRPSYNEQYF
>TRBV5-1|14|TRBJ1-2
CASSLGSGSYGYTF
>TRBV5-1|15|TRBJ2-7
CASSRGLAGAREQYF
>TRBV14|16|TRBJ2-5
CASSQVTSGYQETQYF
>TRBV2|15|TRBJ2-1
CASTPRTSGYNEQFF
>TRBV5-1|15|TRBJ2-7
CASSLRTGPTAEQYF
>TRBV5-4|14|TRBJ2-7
CASSLPGQGYEQYF